This T cell receptor (beta chain) was observed in a study of T cells in tumors after PD-1 blockade. Study overall: Patients had no prior checkpoint blockade, systemic immunosuppressants, or anti-cancer therapy within 4 weeks. Tumor samples averaged about 26,000 templates (range roughly 550-100,000) and 5,000 to 7,500 unique clonotypes.

Trimming took 5 bases from V and 4 from J; bases not matched to a gene: 10. Germline loops: CDR1 SGDLS, CDR2 YYNGEE. The CDR3 has 16 amino acids. This clone turned up a few times. Clones were sequenced by immunoSEQ multiplex PCR, and TCRdb holds only the in-frame ones, with some missing. The top ten clones hold roughly 16% of a sample with over 10,000 clones, roughly 69% of them seen once. This chain links TRBV9 with TRBJ2-5; 11 bases fit TRBD2. The source of this sequence is a human donor with basal cell carcinoma. The sample was tumor tissue, taken before anti-PD-1 treatment. CDR3 sequence reads: CASSTSGRGGRETQYF. The CDR3 region has the DNA TGTGCCAGCAGTACTAGCGGGAGAGGGGGGCGAGAGACCCAGTACTTC.